The 23 T cell receptor beta chains below come from one sample, sequenced in a study of OX40 agonist ivuxolimab in advanced cancers. Assay: immunoSEQ multiplex PCR; the TCRdb copy retains only in-frame clones and omits some. The sample shows around 6,700 clones, roughly three quarters of them seen only once. The source material was CD4+ or CD8+ T cells sorted from blood, sampled in a trial of the OX40 agonist ivuxolimab. Receptors were obtained from an adult with an advanced solid tumor such as melanoma, head and neck, liver or kidney cancer.

The chain recombines TRBV4-3 with TRBJ2-7; TRBD1 aligns across 10 bases. Germline V gene sequence: CDR1 LGHNA, CDR2 YSLEER. The CDR3 is 15 amino acids. The J segment lost 4 bases and the V segment lost 2 bases, leaving 5 bases of the junction unmatched. The CDR3 sequence is CASSQRTGGGYEQYF. The DNA of the CDR3 is TGCGCCAGCAGCCAAAGGACAGGGGGAGGATACGAGCAGTACTTC.

This clone was seen more than once but under ten times. The rearrangement joins TRBV5-1 to TRBJ1-1, with 8 bases lining up with TRBD1. The CDR3 spans 11 residues. Trimming at V came to 7 bases and at J to 7 bases, leaving 3 bases not matched to a gene. Per the germline V gene, CDR1 is SGHRS and CDR2 is YFSETQ. CDR3 sequence (DNA): TGCGCCAGCGAAGGACAGGGTGAAGCTTTCTTT. Its translation is CASEGQGEAFF. The complete variable domain, with remaining parts taken from reference TRBV5-1 and TRBJ1-1, reads KAGVTQTPRYLIKTRGQQVTLSCSPISGHRSVSWYQQTPGQGLQFLFEYFSETQRNKGNFPGRFSGRQFSNSRSEMNVSTLELGDSALYLCASEGQGEAFFGQGTRLTVV.

This chain uses TRBV28 with TRBJ2-7; D is possibly TRBD2 (5 bases). Germline-derived CDR1 and CDR2 are MDHEN and SYDVKM. The CDR3 runs 14 residues. Between the trimmed V and J ends, which lost 3 bases and 6 bases, there was a span of 15 bases. CDR3 loop: CASSFEGSRGEQYF. Here the CDR3 DNA reads TGTGCCAGCAGTTTCGAAGGGAGCCGGGGCGAGCAGTACTTC.

This chain links TRBV6-6 with TRBJ2-1; D unclear. This CDR3 contains 16 residues. CDR1 is MNHNY, CDR2 SVGAGI, per germline (reference sequence). V dropped 3 bases and J dropped 7 bases, with 19 bases sitting between them. CDR3 residues: CASSYRAPTFGNEQFF. CDR3 DNA: TGTGCCAGCAGTTATCGGGCCCCCACATTTGGGAATGAGCAGTTCTTC.

The CDR3 loop reads CASRHPGGAGGSNTEAFF. CDR3 sequence (DNA): TGTGCCAGCAGGCACCCGGGGGGGGCCGGAGGTTCGAACACTGAAGCTTTCTTT. V and J are TRBV7-9 and TRBJ1-1; D is possibly TRBD1 (6 bases). V lost 6 bases and J lost 1, with 24 bases in between. The germline V gene has CDR1 SEHNR and CDR2 FQNEAQ (reference sequence). The CDR3 covers 18 residues.

This clone appeared a few times. The rearrangement links TRBV19 to TRBJ1-1; D is possibly TRBD1 (5 bases). The CDR3 totals 12 residues. Germline V CDR1 and CDR2: LNHDA, SQIVND (reference sequence). Deletions cut 10 bases from V and 0 bases from J, with 9 bases between. CDR3 loop: CANQGMNTEAFF. DNA for the CDR3: TGTGCCAATCAGGGAATGAACACTGAAGCTTTCTTT.

V usage is TRBV27 and J usage is TRBJ2-7; unclear D gene. Germline loops: CDR1 MNHEY, CDR2 SMNVEV (reference sequence). CDR3 length equals 15 residues. V was shortened by 5 bases and J by 1 base, with 15 bases between the two germline ends. The CDR3 region has the DNA TGTGCCAGCAGTCCGACCGCTGACCAATCCTACGAGCAGTACTTC. Translated, it gives CASSPTADQSYEQYF.

This chain connects TRBV6-1 to TRBJ2-5, with 7 nucleotides matching TRBD2. This CDR3 is built from 12 residues. Germline loops: CDR1 MNHNS, CDR2 SASEGT. V was pared by 6 bases and J by 4 bases, with 2 bases of the junction left unmatched. In DNA, the CDR3 is TGTGCCAGCAGGGGAGGGTCAGAGACCCAGTACTTC. Translating it yields CASRGGSETQYF.

V usage is TRBV6-1 and J usage is TRBJ1-5; D gene ambiguous. The CDR3 covers 16 residues. V lost 2 bases and J lost 2, with 13 bases in between. The V gene's germline CDR1 is MNHNS and CDR2 SASEGT. The CDR3 here is CASSEWAFGGNQPQHF. The CDR3 region has the DNA TGTGCCAGCAGTGAATGGGCTTTCGGGGGCAATCAGCCCCAGCATTTT.

The chain couples TRBV11-3 to TRBJ2-5; TRBD2 aligns across 10 bases. This CDR3 has 15 residues. J lost 2 bases, V lost 4 bases, and 4 bases had no gene match. CDR1 SGHNT and CDR2 YENEEA come from the germline V gene. The CDR3 DNA reads as TGTGCCAGCAGCTCCCGGACTAGCGGACAAGAGACCCAGTACTTC. It translates to CASSSRTSGQETQYF.

The CDR3 loop is CASSLKAGVTYEQFF. CDR3 DNA sequence: TGTGCCAGCAGCTTAAAAGCGGGAGTCACTTATGAGCAGTTCTTC. The chain joins TRBV7-8 to TRBJ2-1; TRBD2 matches 8 bases. From germline, CDR1 is SGHVS and CDR2 FQNEAQ. There are 15 residues in the CDR3. Losses at the gene ends were 2 bases for V and 8 bases for J; bases not matched to a gene: 8.

This clone has only a few counts. The junction does not match germline at one end; this may be a read error. The chain combines TRBV7-7 with TRBJ2-7; D assignment may be TRBD1 or TRBD2 (6 bases each). Germline V gene data show CDR1 as SSHAT and CDR2 as FNYEAQ (reference sequence). The CDR3 extends over 13 amino acids. The CDR3 sequence is CASSLEGGYEQYF. CDR3 sequence (DNA): TGTGCTAGCAGCTTAGAGGGGGGCTACGAGCAGTACTTC.

The CDR3 is CASSASGSSYNEQFF. The CDR3 nucleotides are TGCGCCAGCAGTGCTAGCGGGAGCTCCTACAATGAGCAGTTCTTC. The J gene is TRBJ2-1, the V gene TRBV10-2, with 10 bases that match TRBD2. The germline V gene has CDR1 WSHSY and CDR2 SAAADI. V shed 4 bases and J 0 bases; nucleotides not matched to a gene: 0. The CDR3 is made up of 15 amino acids.

This clone was recorded a few times. This rearrangement joins TRBV2 to TRBJ2-1; D remains unclear. Germline V gives CDR1 SNHLY, CDR2 FYNNEI. The V and J ends lost 1 base and 4 bases respectively, with 11 bases between them. This CDR3 spans 15 amino acids. The CDR3, as DNA: TGTGCCAGCAGTGAAGGTCTAGAATCTTACAATGAGCAGTTCTTC. It specifies CASSEGLESYNEQFF.

This clone was seen once. The chain combines TRBV28 with TRBJ1-5; no reliable D call. Germline CDR1 MDHEN, CDR2 SYDVKM. There are 14 residues in the CDR3. Trimming stripped 2 bases from V and 2 bases from J, with 7 bases between. This CDR3 is CASSLLRRNQPQHF. The CDR3 coding sequence is TGTGCCAGCAGTTTACTGCGACGCAATCAGCCCCAGCATTTT.

V gene TRBV28 combines with J gene TRBJ2-7; D tentatively fits TRBD1 or TRBD2 (5 bases each). The germline V and J ends were trimmed by 3 bases and 3 bases, with 12 bases remaining between them. Germline V gene data show CDR1 as MDHEN and CDR2 as SYDVKM. The CDR3 loop spans 14 amino acids. The CDR3 protein is CASSLRAGHYEQYF. CDR3 bases: TGTGCCAGCAGTTTGAGGGCAGGACACTACGAGCAGTACTTC.

CDR3 sequence: CASSQGGGLLAFF. The CDR3 nucleotides read TGTGCCAGCAGCCAAGGAGGAGGACTTCTGGCTTTCTTT. The V and J genes are TRBV14 and TRBJ1-1; D remains ambiguous. The germline V and J ends were trimmed by 1 base and 11 bases, with 14 bases remaining between them. This CDR3 region has 13 residues. The germline V gene has CDR1 SGHDN and CDR2 FVKESK.

The chain couples TRBV30 to TRBJ2-7; possibly TRBD1 for D (6 bases). Trimming pared 3 bases from V and 5 bases from J, leaving 14 bases between. CDR3 size: 13 residues. CDR1 is GTSNPN and CDR2 is SVGIG in the germline V gene (reference sequence). As DNA, the CDR3 is TGTGCCTGGAGCACCCATGGGGGCGACGAGCAGTACTTC. Its translation is CAWSTHGGDEQYF.

The chain couples TRBV27 to TRBJ2-5; D not resolved. The CDR3 has 14 amino acids. CDR1 and CDR2 from the germline V gene are MNHEY and SMNVEV (reference sequence). With 3 bases removed from V and 5 bases from J, the gap between germline ends came to 13 bases. Here the CDR3 reads CASSFVDVFETQYF. CDR3 nucleotide sequence: TGTGCCAGCAGTTTCGTTGATGTCTTCGAGACCCAGTACTTC.

The chain links TRBV1 to TRBJ2-6. TRBV1 is reported as a pseudogene. The CDR3 consists of 12 residues. The DNA for the CDR3 is TGCACCAGCAAAAGTCGGGCCAACGTCCTGACTTTC. This gives the protein CTSKSRANVLTF.

The chain is built from TRBV2 and TRBJ1-2; D unclear. The CDR3 sequence is 15 residues long. Per germline, CDR1 SNHLY and CDR2 FYNNEI. The V gene lost 2 bases and the J gene lost 4 bases, with 14 bases spanning the gap. CDR3 bases: TGTGCCAGCAGTGAATTGAACAGTCTTATCTATGGCTACACCTTC. This codes for CASSELNSLIYGYTF. Variable domain in full (rest from reference TRBV2 and TRBJ1-2): EPEVTQTPSHQVTQMGQEVILRCVPISNHLYFYWYRQILGQKVEFLVSFYNNEISEKSEIFDDQFSVERPDGSNFTLKIRSTKLEDSAMYFCASSELNSLIYGYTFGSGTRLTVV.

The V and J genes are TRBV28 and TRBJ1-2; no clear D gene. Germline CDR1 and CDR2: MDHEN and SYDVKM. The CDR3 length is 13 residues. Trimming pared 5 bases from V and 4 bases from J, leaving 11 bases between. The CDR3 region has the DNA TGTGCCAGCAGTCCCGGGAGAGGCTATGGCTACACCTTC. Amino acid sequence: CASSPGRGYGYTF.

This chain links TRBV2 with TRBJ2-1; D remains unclear. Per germline, CDR1 SNHLY and CDR2 FYNNEI. V lost 3 bases and J 2 bases, leaving 17 bases between the germline ends. CDR3 size: 17 residues. The CDR3 protein is CASSDAQSAGPYNEQFF. CDR3 nucleotides: TGTGCCAGCAGTGACGCCCAAAGCGCTGGCCCCTACAATGAGCAGTTCTTC.